This TCR beta chain appears in the sequencing data of a study of molecular identifiers for immune sequencing clone quantification. On the study more broadly: Naive CD8 cell RNA, from roughly 20,000 or 100,000 cells, was split five ways in replicates, with four sequenced.

This clonotype turned up a few times. Previously described methods with listed TCR primers produced the bulk TCR libraries. From the PCR reads, TCRdb called clonotypes with MiXCR, one entry per CDR3 protein. Here the sample spans 400,000 to 600,000 distinct CDR3 sequences, about a quarter being singletons. The clonotype comes from a human donor in good health. Some libraries in this study had Jurkat cell RNA spiked in. Specimen: naive CD8+ T cells from blood, with Jurkat cell RNA spiked in. The subset: FACS-sorted CD8+CD4-CCR7+CD45RA+ naive T cells.

CDR3 region: CASSPTARPSYNEQFF. The CDR3 DNA reads as TGTGCCAGCAGCCCGACAGCGCGCCCTTCCTACAATGAGCAGTTCTTC. The chain combines TRBV9 with TRBJ2-1, with D perhaps TRBD1 (5 bases). The V and J ends lost 4 bases and 1 base respectively, with 15 bases between them. The CDR3 loop spans 16 amino acids. CDR1 SGDLS and CDR2 YYNGEE come from the germline V gene.